The 5 T cell receptor beta chains given below trace back to one sample, sequenced in a study of blood T cell repertoires in COVID-19 (dated by TCRdb to about 2020). The library was prepared using the immunoSEQ multiplex PCR assay. TCRdb took over this immuneACCESS table, retaining in-frame rearrangements with V and J assigned. Such tables are incomplete; in checked studies, under half of the missing clones stem from an unresolved V gene, and the remainder is unexplained. For this sample there are 250,000 to 350,000 clones; about nine tenths appear just once. The ten largest make up 8.5% to 12% of the sample. Sample: PBMCs or T cells enriched from blood (not recorded which). The receptors here all came from a woman younger than 35 who had recovered from COVID-19.

The chain recombines TRBV30 with TRBJ1-5, with 7 bases that match TRBD1. Germline V gene data show CDR1 as GTSNPN and CDR2 as SVGIG (reference sequence). V lost 3 bases, J lost 7 bases, and 9 bases stayed unmatched. The CDR3 contains 14 residues. CDR3 region: CAWSLGQVKQPQHF. The DNA of the CDR3 is TGTGCCTGGAGCCTAGGACAGGTGAAACAGCCCCAGCATTTT.

On this clone: Other DNA sequences of this sample code for an identical CDR3. The chain is built from TRBV28 and TRBJ2-7, with 12 nucleotides matching TRBD1. The CDR3 runs to 15 residues. Germline-derived CDR1 and CDR2 are MDHEN and SYDVKM. V lost 4 bases, J lost 7 bases, and 8 bases stayed unmatched. This chain's CDR3 is CASSSPGQGASEQYF. In DNA, the CDR3 is TGTGCCAGCAGTTCTCCGGGACAGGGGGCGAGTGAGCAGTACTTC.

The rearrangement uses TRBV18 and TRBJ1-1; no reliable D call. CDR3 size: 14 residues. V shed 2 bases and J shed 1 base, with 8 bases lying between them. Per germline, CDR1 KGHSH and CDR2 LQKENI. The CDR3, as DNA: TGTGCCAGCTCACCAGCGGAAGGGAACACTGAAGCTTTCTTT. Amino acids: CASSPAEGNTEAFF.

The chain couples TRBV12-3 or TRBV12-4 to TRBJ1-5, with a possible D match to TRBD1 (5 bases). Trimming shortened V by 6 bases and J by 6 bases, and 12 bases separated the two germline ends. The CDR3 loop spans 13 amino acids. The CDR3 spells CASSWGGGQPQHF. The DNA of the CDR3 is TGTGCCAGCAGCTGGGGGGGAGGTCAGCCCCAGCATTTT.

The chain links TRBV28 to TRBJ1-5; D is uncertain. CDR1 and CDR2 (germline): MDHEN, SYDVKM. V lost 3 bases to trimming and J lost 7 bases, with 10 bases between them. The CDR3 runs to 13 residues. The chain's CDR3 is CASSLNREQPQHF. The CDR3 DNA reads as TGTGCCAGCAGTTTGAACAGAGAGCAGCCCCAGCATTTT. Combining the CDR3 with reference TRBV28 and TRBJ1-5 gives the whole variable domain DVKVTQSSRYLVKRTGEKVFLECVQDMDHENMFWYRQDPGLGLRLIYFSYDVKMKEKGDIPEGYSVSREKKERFSLILESASTNQTSMYLCASSLNREQPQHFGDGTRLSIL.